This is a list of T cell receptor beta chains from one sample in a study of response to subunit inactivated influenza vaccine. Via MiXCR, TCRdb re-called the RT-PCR reads, giving one row per CDR3 protein. The sample yields roughly 630,000 distinct CDR3 sequences, around 15% seen once. The sample here was PBMCs from blood, taken 14 to 15 days before vaccination. The receptors here all came from a man aged 50 or older who received an inactivated influenza vaccine. Each CDR3 is given with its conserved first and last residue. D genes are given only for firm matches. Some rows mark clone size as missing; the rest say once, few, many or name a class of expanded clone.

few,TRBJ2-1,NA,TRBV7-2,TGTGCCAGCAGCTTAGTCCGAGGGCAGTTCTTC,CASSLVRGQFF
many,TRBJ2-5,TRBD2,TRBV28,TGTGCCAGCAGTCCGAGGACTAGCGGGAGGGCCGGGGCGGAGACCCAGTACTTC,CASSPRTSGRAGAETQYF
NA,TRBJ2-7,NA,TRBV20-1,TGCAGTGCTAAACCTGGTAGCTCCTACGAGCAGTACTTC,CSAKPGSSYEQYF
NA,TRBJ2-1,NA,TRBV7-8,TGTGCCAGCAGCTTAGATAGGGACACAAGCTCCTACAATGAGCAGTTCTTC,CASSLDRDTSSYNEQFF
few,TRBJ2-2,NA,TRBV20-1,TGCAGTGCTAGACCCCGTAGCGGAGGCAACACCGGGGAGCTGTTTTTT,CSARPRSGGNTGELFF
NA,TRBJ1-2,TRBD1,TRBV30,TGTGCCTGGAGGCCACGACAGGGGGGGAACTATGGCTACACCTTC,CAWRPRQGGNYGYTF
NA,TRBJ2-1,TRBD1,TRBV23-1,TGCGCCAGCAGTCAGCCCGGACAGGGATCCTACAATGAGCAGTTCTTC,CASSQPGQGSYNEQFF
few,TRBJ2-7,NA,TRBV29-1,TGCAGCGTTGAAGCCCGGGGGGCGCCCGACGAGCAGTACTTC,CSVEARGAPDEQYF
NA,TRBJ2-7,NA,TRBV11-2,TGTGCCAGCGTACAGGGGGCGCGGACTAGCCTCGAGGAGCAGTACTTC,CASVQGARTSLEEQYF
NA,TRBJ2-3,TRBD2,TRBV4-3,TGCGCCAGCAGCCCTAGTAGCGGGGGGGCCACAGATACGCAGTATTTT,CASSPSSGGATDTQYF
NA,TRBJ2-3,TRBD2,TRBV24-1,TGTGCCACCAGTGATTGGGGGACTAGCCCAGATACGCAGTATTTT,CATSDWGTSPDTQYF
NA,TRBJ2-5,NA,TRBV28,TGTGCCAGCAGTTTATCGTCCGGGGTGGTGCACGGGACCCAGTACTTC,CASSLSSGVVHGTQYF
NA,TRBJ2-7,NA,TRBV15,TGTGCCACCAGCCCAGACGCAGGTTTTTTAACCTACGAGCAGTACTTC,CATSPDAGFLTYEQYF
few,TRBJ2-7,TRBD2,TRBV20-1,TGCATTCCGACTAGCGGGTACGAGCAGTACTTC,CIPTSGYEQYF
many,TRBJ2-1,NA,TRBV7-3,TGTGCCAGCAGCTTAATGCGGGACAATGAGCAGTTCTTC,CASSLMRDNEQFF
NA,TRBJ2-3,NA,TRBV20-1,TGCAGTGCTAGGTCTCCGCGGTTTGATACGCAGTATTTT,CSARSPRFDTQYF
NA,TRBJ1-1,NA,TRBV4-3,TGCGCCAGCAGCGAAAGCAAGAACACTGAAGCTTTCTTT,CASSESKNTEAFF
many,TRBJ1-1,NA,TRBV12-3/TRBV12-4,TGTGCCAGCAGTTTAGCTGGGTTGAACACTGAAGCTTTCTTT,CASSLAGLNTEAFF
once,TRBJ2-6,NA,TRBV4-3,TGCGCCAGCAGCCAAGAACAGCGACCTGGGGCCAACGTCCTGACTTTC,CASSQEQRPGANVLTF
few,TRBJ2-7,NA,TRBV18,TGTGCCAGCTCGCTAAACGGGGGTTTCAGCAACGAGCAGTACTTC,CASSLNGGFSNEQYF
few,TRBJ1-6,NA,TRBV27,TGTGCCAGCAGTTTCTTAGGGCAGGGTAATTCACCCCTCCACTTT,CASSFLGQGNSPLHF
few,TRBJ1-5,TRBD1,TRBV20-1,TGCAGTGGTATAGGGACAGGGGGGTCTATTGCCAATCAGCCCCAGCATTTT,CSGIGTGGSIANQPQHF
many,TRBJ2-1,NA,TRBV9,TGTGCCAGCAGCGGGGCTTTTGGTTTAGCGGACAATGAGCAGTTCTTC,CASSGAFGLADNEQFF
NA,TRBJ2-7,TRBD2,TRBV5-1,TGCGCCAGCAGGAGCGGGGGGGACGAGCAGTACTTC,CASRSGGDEQYF
few,TRBJ2-3,NA,TRBV6-1,TGTGCCAGCAGTCCCGGGGGGCCTCTCCCGCAGTATTTT,CASSPGGPLPQYF
few,TRBJ2-7,TRBD2,TRBV27,TGTGCCAGCAGTGATATGAGACTAGCGGGAGGGTACGAGCAGTACTTC,CASSDMRLAGGYEQYF
NA,TRBJ1-4,TRBD1,TRBV2,TGTGCCAGCAGTCGCAGGGGGGGGACTAATGAAAAACTGTTTTTT,CASSRRGGTNEKLFF
few,TRBJ2-7,TRBD2,TRBV10-3,TGTGCCATCAGTGTGGGACTAGCGGTCTACGAGCAGTACTTC,CAISVGLAVYEQYF
few,TRBJ2-7,NA,TRBV12-3/TRBV12-4,TGTGCCAGCAGTTCGAACCTAGCGCCCAGGGGCTACGAGCAGTACTTC,CASSSNLAPRGYEQYF
NA,TRBJ2-1,TRBD2,TRBV27,TGTGCCAGCGTGACTAGCGGACCCTACAATGAGCAGTTCTTC,CASVTSGPYNEQFF
few,TRBJ2-1,NA,TRBV28,TGTGCCAGCAGTTTATTATTGGGCAGGGCAAGGCCCTACAATGAGCAGTTCTTC,CASSLLLGRARPYNEQFF
NA,TRBJ1-1,TRBD1,TRBV3-1,TGTGCCAGCAGCCTGGGGACAGGGTTGGCGAACACTGAAGCTTTCTTT,CASSLGTGLANTEAFF
NA,TRBJ2-1,NA,TRBV5-6,TGTGCCAGCAGCTTCGACGGAGGTACGGGGGTTAATGAGCAGTTCTTC,CASSFDGGTGVNEQFF
few,TRBJ2-1,NA,TRBV29-1,TGCAGCGTTGAAATGACTAACTACAATGAGCAGTTCTTC,CSVEMTNYNEQFF
once,TRBJ2-7,TRBD1,TRBV5-1,TGCGCCAGCAGCCCAAAGACAGGGCGCTCCTACGAGCAGTACTTC,CASSPKTGRSYEQYF
NA,TRBJ2-5,TRBD2,TRBV11-2,TGTGCCAGCAGCTTAAGCCGGGAGGGAGTAGAGACCCAGTACTTC,CASSLSREGVETQYF
few,TRBJ2-5,NA,TRBV20-1,TGCAGTGCTATGCGGACGGAATTCCAAGAGACCCAGTACTTC,CSAMRTEFQETQYF
NA,TRBJ2-1,TRBD1,TRBV6-1,TGTGCCAGCAGTGAATTTAGGGGGCCGGAGCAGTTCTTC,CASSEFRGPEQFF
NA,TRBJ1-1,TRBD1,TRBV12-3/TRBV12-4,TGTGCCAGCAGTCCCAGGATGACAGGGGGCGGAAAATCCGAAGCTTTCTTT,CASSPRMTGGGKSEAFF
many,TRBJ2-3,TRBD2,TRBV7-9,TGTGCCAGCACCGAAATTGGGCCTACGGGGGGTACGCAGTATTTT,CASTEIGPTGGTQYF
NA,TRBJ1-2,TRBD1,TRBV2,TGTGCCAGCAGTCACCGGGACAGGGGTCGGCGGGATGGCTACACCTTC,CASSHRDRGRRDGYTF
NA,TRBJ1-4,NA,TRBV18,TGTGCCAGCTCACCACCGGACATGGGGGAAAAACTGTTTTTT,CASSPPDMGEKLFF
few,TRBJ2-1,TRBD2,TRBV7-8,TGTGCCAGCAGCCCACCAGCGGGAGCCTACAATGAGCAGTTCTTC,CASSPPAGAYNEQFF
NA,TRBJ1-2,NA,TRBV7-6,TGTGCCAGCAGCCCCGCCCAGACGGATGGCTACACCTTC,CASSPAQTDGYTF
many,TRBJ2-1,NA,TRBV27,TGTGCCAGCCGCCCCGGGACTTACTACAATGAGCAGTTCTTC,CASRPGTYYNEQFF
few,TRBJ2-1,TRBD2,TRBV7-6,TGTGCCAGCAGCCCAAAGTTAGCGGGGTACTACAATGAGCAGTTCTTC,CASSPKLAGYYNEQFF
many,TRBJ1-4,NA,TRBV4-3,TGCGCCAGCAGCCAAGATCTTGGCGCGGGCAATGAAAAACTGTTTTTT,CASSQDLGAGNEKLFF
many,TRBJ1-6,TRBD1,TRBV7-2,TGTGCCAGCAGCTTAGCTCCAGGGGGCCGGGCACCCCTCCACTTT,CASSLAPGGRAPLHF
NA,TRBJ2-7,NA,TRBV28,TGTGCCAGCAGTGGAATTTCCGGGGTCTTCTCCTACGAGCAGTACTTC,CASSGISGVFSYEQYF
NA,TRBJ2-5,TRBD1,TRBV12-3/TRBV12-4,TGTGCCAGCAGACAACGACAGGGATTCCAAGAGACCCAGTACTTC,CASRQRQGFQETQYF
many,TRBJ1-5,NA,TRBV12-3/TRBV12-4,TGTGCCAGTCAGGGGAGCAATCAGCCCCAGCATTTT,CASQGSNQPQHF
many,TRBJ1-5,NA,TRBV12-3/TRBV12-4,TGTGCCAGCAGTTTAGCGGGGTCCGGGGACGGTCAGCCCCAGCATTTT,CASSLAGSGDGQPQHF
NA,TRBJ2-7,NA,TRBV7-2,TGTGCCAGCAGCCTTTATCAGGGGTTGGAGTCGGACGAGCAGTACTTC,CASSLYQGLESDEQYF
many,TRBJ2-7,NA,TRBV20-1,TGCAGTGCGGAGACAAGGGACTCCTACGAGCAGTACTTC,CSAETRDSYEQYF
many,TRBJ2-1,TRBD2,TRBV4-3,TGCGCCAGCAGCCAAACTAGCGGGGGGGCAGGTGAGCAGTTCTTC,CASSQTSGGAGEQFF
few,TRBJ1-6,TRBD1,TRBV7-8,TGTGCCAGCAGCTTAGGGGACAGGGATCATTCACCCCTCCACTTT,CASSLGDRDHSPLHF
few,TRBJ2-2,TRBD2,TRBV20-1,TGCAGTGCTAGAGATCAGGCTAGCGGGGGGGCCGGGGAGCTGTTTTTT,CSARDQASGGAGELFF
few,TRBJ2-1,NA,TRBV6-2/TRBV6-3,TGTGCCAGCAGTTACCCCGAAGTCCGCAATGAGCAGTTCTTC,CASSYPEVRNEQFF
medium-sized,TRBJ2-7,TRBD2,TRBV15,TGTGCCACCAGCAGAGGGGGACTAGCTAGCGACGAGCAGTACTTC,CATSRGGLASDEQYF